The entry that follows covers one T cell receptor beta chain sequence. Authors' data handling: It was from reference gene primer amplification that nucleated cell counts were estimated. Profiling relied on immunoSEQ multiplex PCR, and the TCRdb table lists in-frame clones only, not all of them. D and trimming come from the DNA, and the V and J calls and clone size come from that table. This repertoire shows 72,000 or so clones, about 81% found once; its top ten account for 9.2%. The data derive from a study of blood T cell repertoires in COVID-19. Looking at the study overall: In each case, the material was cDNA or gDNA derived from T cells, B-cell-depleted T cells, or PBMCs.

From germline, CDR1 is SEHNR and CDR2 FQNEAQ (reference sequence). This CDR3 region has 14 residues. With 1 base removed from V and 5 bases from J, the gap between germline ends came to 9 bases. The J gene is TRBJ2-1, the V gene TRBV7-9, with a tentative D call TRBD1 (6 bases). The sequence was obtained from a human donor in a cohort sampled during active COVID-19. The sample was peripheral blood. The CDR3 loop reads CASSLVYRDNEQFF. The CDR3 nucleotides read TGTGCCAGCAGCTTAGTATACAGGGACAATGAGCAGTTCTTC.